The clone carrying this TCR beta chain was observed once. This specimen comes from a study of T-cell reconstitution after alpha-beta-depleted transplantation in children. Library preparation (for TCRbeta) was performed with unique molecular identifiers. A single record per CDR3 protein comes from TCRdb applying MiXCR to the PCR reads. The sample yields over 150,000 distinct CDR3 sequences, 13% to 15% seen once. The origin of this receptor is a human donor who donated a stem cell graft to a child with acute lymphoblastic leukemia. The sample consisted of PBMCs from the stem cell graft donor, taken from the stem cell graft.

The CDR3 sequence is CASRRPGPKTNEQFF. CDR3 in DNA: TGTGCCAGCAGACGCCCGGGACCGAAAACCAATGAGCAGTTCTTC. This rearrangement joins TRBV6-1 to TRBJ2-1; D may be TRBD1 or TRBD2 (5 bases each). The CDR3 is 15 amino acids. CDR1 and CDR2 from the germline V gene are MNHNS and SASEGT. V was cut by 6 bases and J by 6 bases, with 18 bases left in between.